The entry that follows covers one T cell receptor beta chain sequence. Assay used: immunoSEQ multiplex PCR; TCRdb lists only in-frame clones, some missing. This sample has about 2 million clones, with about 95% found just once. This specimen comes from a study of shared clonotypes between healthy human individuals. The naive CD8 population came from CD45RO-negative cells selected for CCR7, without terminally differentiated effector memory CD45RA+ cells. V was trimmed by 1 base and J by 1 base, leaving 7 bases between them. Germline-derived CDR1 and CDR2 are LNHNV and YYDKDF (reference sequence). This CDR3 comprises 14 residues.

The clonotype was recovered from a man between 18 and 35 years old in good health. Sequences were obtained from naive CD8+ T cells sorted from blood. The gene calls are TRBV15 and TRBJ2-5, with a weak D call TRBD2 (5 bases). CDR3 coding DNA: TGTGCCACCAGCAGAGGGGAGATCCAAGAGACCCAGTACTTC. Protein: CATSRGEIQETQYF.